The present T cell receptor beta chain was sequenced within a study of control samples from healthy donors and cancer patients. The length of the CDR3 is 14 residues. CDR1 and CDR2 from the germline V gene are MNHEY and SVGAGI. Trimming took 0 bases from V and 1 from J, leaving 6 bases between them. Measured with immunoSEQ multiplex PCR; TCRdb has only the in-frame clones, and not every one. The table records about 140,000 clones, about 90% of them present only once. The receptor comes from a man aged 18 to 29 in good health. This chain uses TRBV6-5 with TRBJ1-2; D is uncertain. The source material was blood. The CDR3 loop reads CASSYSGSNYGYTF. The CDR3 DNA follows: TGTGCCAGCAGTTACTCGGGCAGTAACTATGGCTACACCTTC.